The clone carrying this TCR beta chain has at least ten counts. This sample is part of a study of neurological immune-mediated disorders. TCRdb re-analysed the 5' RACE reads in MiXCR, keeping a single row per CDR3 protein. The sample carries some 76,000 distinct CDR3 sequences, 2.5% to 4% recorded once. This receptor was obtained from a woman aged 45-59 years with multiple sclerosis. Sequenced input: PBMCs.

Here the CDR3 DNA reads TGTGCCAGCAGTTTATCGGTGGCGCGGATCGAGACCCAGTACTTC. It yields the protein CASSLSVARIETQYF. V gene TRBV27 combines with J gene TRBJ2-5; D not certain. The CDR3 covers 15 residues. From germline, CDR1 is MNHEY and CDR2 SMNVEV (reference sequence). V lost 0 bases and J 5 bases, leaving 13 bases between the germline ends.